This TCR beta chain is from a study of cytomegalovirus exposure and HLA in healthy donors. Study overall: In an earlier analysis, 90 million to 120 million unique TCR beta sequences were found from approximately 190 million T cells. Study-wide points: One later analysis reportedly identified an Asian-associated ancestry cluster that showed fewer N-insertions than the approximately 670-donor mean. Later on, analysis showed that most CMV-associated TCR beta chains appeared to be HLA-restricted.

With 60 Vbeta and 13 Jbeta primers, the PCR was carried out. Assay: immunoSEQ multiplex PCR; the TCRdb copy retains only in-frame clones and omits some. The repertoire consists of about 130,000 clones, with around 72% occurring once and the leading ten covering 4.3%. Remarks on this clone: The antigen is unknown.

Healthy donors of bone marrow made up the group. This clonotype was sampled from a man aged 18 to 29 in good health and CMV-seropositive. The material sequenced was PBMCs.

This CDR3 reads CASSGRQHNTYEQYF. The CDR3 DNA reads as TGTGCCAGCAGCGGCAGACAGCACAATACCTACGAGCAGTACTTC. The chain combines TRBV5-5 with TRBJ2-7; D is perhaps TRBD1 (5 bases). Trimming shortened V by 4 bases and J by 2 bases, and 16 bases separated the two germline ends. The CDR3 runs to 15 residues. Germline V lookup: CDR1 SGHKS, CDR2 YYEKEE (reference sequence).